The 12 T cell receptor beta chains given below trace back to one sample, sequenced in a study of T cells after yellow fever vaccination. MiXCR was run by TCRdb on the 5' RACE reads, yielding one entry per CDR3 protein. The table has roughly 500,000 distinct CDR3 sequences, over 15% seen once. Sequences were derived from PBMCs, sampled 15 days after the yellow fever booster vaccination. These receptors all stem from a man in his thirties or forties who received the YFV17D yellow fever vaccine.

This clonotype was seen only a few times. V is TRBV28 and J is TRBJ2-1; TRBD1 matches at 8 bases. CDR1 MDHEN and CDR2 SYDVKM come from the germline V gene. V gave up 7 bases and J gave up 1 base; unmatched junction bases: 6. The length of the CDR3 is 15 residues. The CDR3 reads CASIITGGSYNEQFF. In DNA form, the CDR3 reads TGTGCCAGCATAATCACAGGGGGGTCCTACAATGAGCAGTTCTTC.

This clonotype was found a few times. The chain couples TRBV27 to TRBJ2-1; TRBD1 agrees at 8 bases. CDR1 MNHEY and CDR2 SMNVEV come from the germline V gene (reference sequence). V was pared by 4 bases and J by 6 bases, with 14 bases of the junction left unmatched. This CDR3 region has 17 residues. Written as DNA, the CDR3 is TGTGCCAGCAGTTCCCCCAGGGGGCTCGGGCGGGGCAATGAGCAGTTCTTC. This sequence encodes CASSSPRGLGRGNEQFF.

The gene calls are TRBV7-8 and TRBJ2-7, with D possibly TRBD2 on 6 matching bases. Germline CDR1 SGHVS, CDR2 FQNEAQ. Deletions cut 1 base from V and 5 bases from J, with 9 bases between. CDR3 length: 13 amino acids. The CDR3: CASSLGGGNEQYF. The CDR3 DNA sequence: TGTGCCAGCAGCTTAGGTGGAGGGAACGAGCAGTACTTC. Full variable domain (outside the CDR3, taken from reference TRBV7-8 and TRBJ2-7): GAGVSQSPRYKVAKRGQDVALRCDPISGHVSLFWYQQALGQGPEFLTYFQNEAQLDKSGLPSDRFFAERPEGSVSTLKIQRTQQEDSAVYLCASSLGGGNEQYFGPGTRLTVT.

V and J are TRBV9 and TRBJ2-3; 8 bases match TRBD2. Germline trimming cut 7 bases from V and 4 bases from J; bases unmatched to any gene: 5. The CDR3 is made up of 13 amino acids. In germline, CDR1 is SGDLS, CDR2 YYNGEE. The CDR3 coding sequence is TGTGCCAGCTCGCGGGAGGACCCAGATACGCAGTATTTT. Translating it yields CASSREDPDTQYF.

There are many counts of this clonotype. This sequence joins TRBV11-2 and TRBJ2-7, with 7 bases that match TRBD2. The CDR3 consists of 13 residues. Germline V gene lookup returns CDR1 SGHAT and CDR2 FQNNGV. V gave up 6 bases and J gave up 2 bases; unmatched junction bases: 4. CDR3 loop: CASRFGRTYEQYF. CDR3 in DNA: TGTGCCAGCAGGTTCGGGAGGACCTACGAGCAGTACTTC. Full variable domain (missing parts from reference TRBV11-2 and TRBJ2-7): EAGVAQSPRYKIIEKRQSVAFWCNPISGHATLYWYQQILGQGPKLLIQFQNNGVVDDSQLPKDRFSAERLKGVDSTLKIQPAKLEDSAVYLCASRFGRTYEQYFGPGTRLTVT.

The chain carries TRBV19 and TRBJ2-3, with D maybe TRBD2 (6 bases). CDR3 size: 16 residues. The V end was cut by 6 bases, the J end by 8 bases, with 24 bases between. Germline CDR1 and CDR2: LNHDA and SQIVND (reference sequence). The CDR3 DNA reads as TGTGCCAGTAGGGCGGGGCAGGGACTCGGCGCGGGTACGCAGTATTTT. It is translated as CASRAGQGLGAGTQYF. Using reference TRBV19 and TRBJ2-3 for the parts outside the CDR3, the full variable domain is DGGITQSPKYLFRKEGQNVTLSCEQNLNHDAMYWYRQDPGQGLRLIYYSQIVNDFQKGDIAEGYSVSREKKESFPLTVTSAQKNPTAFYLCASRAGQGLGAGTQYFGPGTRLTVL.

The chain is built from TRBV6-1 and TRBJ1-1; no clear D gene. Trimming pared 5 bases from V and 5 bases from J, leaving 15 bases between. Germline V gene sequence: CDR1 MNHNS, CDR2 SASEGT. The CDR3 spans 14 residues. CDR3 sequence: CASSREQLSTEAFF. DNA for the CDR3: TGTGCCAGCAGTAGGGAGCAGCTCTCAACTGAAGCTTTCTTT.

This clonotype was detected a few times. The J gene is TRBJ2-7, the V gene TRBV29-1; D unclear. Germline CDR1 is SQVTM and CDR2 is ANQGSEA. Trimming stripped 1 base from V and 3 bases from J, with 13 bases between. The CDR3 runs to 14 residues. CDR3 sequence reads: CSVEAGYPLYEQYF. CDR3 DNA: TGCAGCGTTGAAGCCGGGTATCCGCTCTACGAGCAGTACTTC.

This clonotype was observed a few times. This rearrangement joins TRBV5-1 to TRBJ1-1; D possibly corresponds to TRBD1 (5 bases). The CDR3 consists of 14 residues. The germline V gene has CDR1 SGHRS and CDR2 YFSETQ. The ends were cut back, 4 bases at V and 7 bases at J, with 17 bases in the middle. Here the CDR3 reads CASSLTGTRSEAFF. The DNA of the CDR3 is TGCGCCAGCAGCCTCACCGGGACTCGGAGTGAAGCTTTCTTT.

The chain has TRBV7-6 and TRBJ1-1, with D perhaps matching TRBD1 (5 bases). Trimming took off 6 bases at V and 4 bases at J, with 9 bases between the two ends. This CDR3 contains 12 residues. Germline V CDR1 and CDR2: SGHVS, FNYEAQ. CDR3 sequence (DNA): TGTGCCAGCAGGGATGACAGCACTGAAGCTTTCTTT. Translating gives CASRDDSTEAFF.

This clonotype occurred a few times. The chain joins TRBV12-3 or TRBV12-4 to TRBJ2-3, with D possibly being TRBD1 (6 bases). The CDR3 length is 15 residues. The V and J ends lost 4 bases and 2 bases respectively, with 13 bases between them. CDR3 DNA: TGTGCCAGCAGTTCCAACCGGGACAACACAGATACGCAGTATTTT. Protein product: CASSSNRDNTDTQYF.

This clonotype was observed a handful of times. The chain uses TRBV29-1 and TRBJ2-1; D is perhaps TRBD2 (5 bases). Trimming pared 8 bases from V and 7 bases from J, leaving 12 bases between. The CDR3 is 11 residues long. CDR1 is SQVTM, CDR2 ANQGSEA, per germline. The CDR3 reads CSIRTGNEQFF. CDR3 bases: TGCAGCATAAGAACGGGAAATGAGCAGTTCTTC.